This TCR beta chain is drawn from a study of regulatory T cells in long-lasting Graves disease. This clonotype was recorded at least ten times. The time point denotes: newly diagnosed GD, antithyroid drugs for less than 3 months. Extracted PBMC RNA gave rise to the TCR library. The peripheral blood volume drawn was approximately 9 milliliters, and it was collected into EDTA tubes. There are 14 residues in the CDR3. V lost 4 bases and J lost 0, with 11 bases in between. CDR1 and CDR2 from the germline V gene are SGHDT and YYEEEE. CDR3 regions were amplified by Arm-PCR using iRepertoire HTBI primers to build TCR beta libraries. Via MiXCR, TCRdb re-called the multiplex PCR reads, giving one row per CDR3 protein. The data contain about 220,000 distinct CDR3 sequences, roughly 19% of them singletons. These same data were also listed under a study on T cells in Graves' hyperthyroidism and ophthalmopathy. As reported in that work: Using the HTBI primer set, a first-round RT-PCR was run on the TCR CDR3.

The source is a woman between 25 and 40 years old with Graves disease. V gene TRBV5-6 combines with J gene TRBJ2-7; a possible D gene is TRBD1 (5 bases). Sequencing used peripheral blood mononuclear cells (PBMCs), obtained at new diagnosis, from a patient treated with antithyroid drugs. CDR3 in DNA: TGTGCCAGCAGCCAAGGACACTTCTCCTACGAGCAGTACTTC. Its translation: CASSQGHFSYEQYF.